This T cell receptor beta chain was identified during a study of blood T cells in healthy people across ages. The second PCR ran about 6 to 11 cycles with a sample-barcoded 5' primer and J-beta primers. All samples gave at least 2.5 million CDR3-containing paired-end reads. TCRdb processed the 5' RACE reads anew with MiXCR; each CDR3 protein has one entry. In the table there are 650,000 to 1,000,000 distinct CDR3 sequences, under 40% of which are singletons. The CDR3 is made up of 14 amino acids. After removal of 6 bases from V and 7 bases from J, the junction contained 6 bases not matched to a gene. The study drew donors from healthy Caucasian individuals in Russia aged roughly 6 to 100. Study results and caveats: Naive CD4+ cell counts and diversity both ran higher in long-lived than in aged donors. The percentage of naive T cells correlated strongly with TCR beta diversity.

On this clonotype itself: Its antigen is not known.

The TCR sequence derives from a man aged 18 to 35 in good health. The sequenced material came from blood. This chain joins TRBV12-3 or TRBV12-4 and TRBJ2-7, with 13 bases matching TRBD2. The CDR3, as DNA: TGTGCCAGCAGGGGGACTAGCGGGGTCGATGAGCAGTACTTC. It encodes CASRGTSGVDEQYF.